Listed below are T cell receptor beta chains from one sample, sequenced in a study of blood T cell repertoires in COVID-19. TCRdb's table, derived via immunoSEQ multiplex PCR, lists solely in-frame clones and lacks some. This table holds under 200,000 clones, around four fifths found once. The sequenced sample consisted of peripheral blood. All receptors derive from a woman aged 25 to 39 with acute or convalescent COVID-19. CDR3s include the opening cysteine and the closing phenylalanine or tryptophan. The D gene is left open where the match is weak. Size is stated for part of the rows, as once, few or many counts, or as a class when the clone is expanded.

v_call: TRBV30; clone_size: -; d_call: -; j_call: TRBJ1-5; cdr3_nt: TGTGCCTGGGAACAGGGTTGGGGGCAGCCCCAGCATTTT; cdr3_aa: CAWEQGWGQPQHF
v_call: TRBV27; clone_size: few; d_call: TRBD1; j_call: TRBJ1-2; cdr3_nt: TGTGCCAGCAGTCGACAGGGGGCTCGATCAGCGAATAACTATGGCTACACCTTC; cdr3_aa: CASSRQGARSANNYGYTF
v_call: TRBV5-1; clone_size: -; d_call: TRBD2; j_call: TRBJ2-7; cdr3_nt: TGCGCCAGCAGCTCTCAGACTAGCGGTGTCGAGCAGTACTTC; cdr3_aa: CASSSQTSGVEQYF
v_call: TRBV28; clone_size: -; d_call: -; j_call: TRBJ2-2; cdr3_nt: TGTGCCAGCAGTCGGGTCACCGGGGAGCTGTTTTTT; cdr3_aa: CASSRVTGELFF
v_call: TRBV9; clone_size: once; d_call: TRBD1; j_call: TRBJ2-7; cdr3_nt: TGTGCCAGCAGCGAACGGACAGGGGGCTCGAACGAGCAGTACTTC; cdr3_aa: CASSERTGGSNEQYF
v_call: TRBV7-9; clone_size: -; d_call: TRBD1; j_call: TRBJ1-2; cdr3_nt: TGTGCCAGCAGCTTAGAAGGGGGGGCCGGGACAGGGCCCTACACCTTC; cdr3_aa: CASSLEGGAGTGPYTF
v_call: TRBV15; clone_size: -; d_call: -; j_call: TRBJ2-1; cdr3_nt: TGTGCCACCAGCAGAGATAGAACAGATGAGCAGTTCTTC; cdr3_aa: CATSRDRTDEQFF
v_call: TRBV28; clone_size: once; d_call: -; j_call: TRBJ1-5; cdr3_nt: TGTGCCAGCGACTTAGCGGGGTACAATCAGCCCCAGCATTTT; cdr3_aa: CASDLAGYNQPQHF
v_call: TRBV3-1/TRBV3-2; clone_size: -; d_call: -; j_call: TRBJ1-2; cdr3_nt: TGTGCCAGCAGCCAGACACAGGGCTGGAGTGGCTACACCTTC; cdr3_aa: CASSQTQGWSGYTF
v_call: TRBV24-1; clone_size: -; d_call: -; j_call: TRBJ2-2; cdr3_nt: TGTGCCACCAGTGATGGATTCAGGGTGTCAAACACCGGGGAGCTGTTTTTT; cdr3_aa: CATSDGFRVSNTGELFF
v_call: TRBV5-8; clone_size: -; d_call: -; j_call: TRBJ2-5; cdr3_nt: TGTGCCAGCACCCAGACAGGGAGGGAGACCCAGTACTTC; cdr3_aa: CASTQTGRETQYF
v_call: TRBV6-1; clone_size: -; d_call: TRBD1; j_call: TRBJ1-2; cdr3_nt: TGTGCCAGCAGTGATACCCCCATGACAGGGGCTAACTATGGCTACACCTTC; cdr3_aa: CASSDTPMTGANYGYTF
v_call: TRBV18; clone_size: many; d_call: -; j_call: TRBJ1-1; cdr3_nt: TGTGCCAGCTCACCAACGGGGGGCGGAACTGAAGCTTTCTTT; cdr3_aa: CASSPTGGGTEAFF
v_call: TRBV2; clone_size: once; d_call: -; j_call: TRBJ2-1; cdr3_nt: TGTGCCAGCACTCGCGACGGGGGACCCTACAATGAGCAGTTCTTC; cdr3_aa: CASTRDGGPYNEQFF
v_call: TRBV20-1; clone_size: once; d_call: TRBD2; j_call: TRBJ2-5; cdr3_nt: TGCAGTGCTAGTAACCCCGCCGGAGCGGGGGGTGGAGAGACCCAGTACTTC; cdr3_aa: CSASNPAGAGGGETQYF
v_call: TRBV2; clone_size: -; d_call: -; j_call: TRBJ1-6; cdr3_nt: TGTGCCAGTTCGGTGGGAGGGGATATGTCACCCCTCCACTTT; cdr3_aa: CASSVGGDMSPLHF
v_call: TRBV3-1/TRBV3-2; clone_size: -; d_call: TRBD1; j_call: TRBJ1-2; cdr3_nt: TGTGCCAGCAGCCAAGATTTGGGACAGGAACCTACTAACTATGGCTACACCTTC; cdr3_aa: CASSQDLGQEPTNYGYTF